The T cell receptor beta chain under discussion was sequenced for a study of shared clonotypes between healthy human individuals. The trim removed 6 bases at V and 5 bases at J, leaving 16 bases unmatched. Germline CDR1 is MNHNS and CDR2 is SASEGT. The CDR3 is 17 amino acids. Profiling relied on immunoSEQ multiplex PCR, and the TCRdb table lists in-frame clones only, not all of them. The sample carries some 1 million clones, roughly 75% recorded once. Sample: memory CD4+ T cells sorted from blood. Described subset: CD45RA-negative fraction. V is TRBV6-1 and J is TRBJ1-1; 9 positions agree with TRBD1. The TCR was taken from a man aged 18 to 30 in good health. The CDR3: CASSEPHNRGPGTEAFF. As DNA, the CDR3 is TGTGCCAGCAGCGAACCCCACAACAGGGGGCCGGGGACTGAAGCTTTCTTT.